This T cell receptor (beta chain) was recorded in a study of a mutant IDH1 vaccine in newly diagnosed glioma. Study as a whole: Sex distribution of treated patients was approximately 60% male and approximately 38% female; mean age was about 41 years.

Germline V lookup: CDR1 SGHRS, CDR2 YFSETQ. J was trimmed by 5 bases and V by 1 base; bases with no gene match: 9. The CDR3 is 17 residues long. Stated time point: week 5, during vaccination. The study gave 300 ug of mutant IDH1 20-mer peptide per vaccine dose, with topical imiquimod. Points on this clone: The target antigen is unknown.

Some clones are missing from TCRdb's copy, which holds only in-frame ones; the method was immunoSEQ multiplex PCR. The profile shows about 38,000 clones, approximately 78% of them singletons. The origin of this receptor is a man aged 35-49 years with glioma. The V call is TRBV5-1, the J call TRBJ1-1, with TRBD1 matching over 12 bases. The sequencing here drew on PBMCs, taken from a glioma patient whose treatment included an IDH1 peptide vaccine. This CDR3 reads CASSLIGTGGWVTEAFF. Written as DNA, the CDR3 is TGCGCCAGCAGCTTGATAGGGACAGGGGGCTGGGTAACTGAAGCTTTCTTT.